The T cell receptor beta chain described here comes from a study of post-analysis software for immune sequencing data. Points from the study as a whole: A handful of TRBV segments (TRBV5-6, TRBV5-1 and TRBV20-1 among them) occurred more frequently in patients than in controls.

Trimming removed 5 bases at V and 2 bases at J, with 12 bases between. Germline CDR1 is MNHEY and CDR2 is SVGEGT. There are 14 residues in the CDR3. Only a few counts were recorded for this clonotype. The antigen remains unidentified. Unique molecular identifiers tagged the TCR beta cDNA libraries. Via MiXCR, TCRdb re-called the PCR reads, giving one row per CDR3 protein. The sample comprises around 710,000 distinct CDR3 sequences, just over 45% of which are singletons, and just under 5% rests with the top ten. Sequenced material: blood. The receptor's source is a girl aged 5-17 years with multiple sclerosis. The V and J genes are TRBV6-2 or TRBV6-3 and TRBJ2-5; the D gene is possibly TRBD1 (6 bases). CDR3 sequence (DNA): TGTGCCAGCAGTGCCTCGACAGGACAAGAGACCCAGTACTTC. The encoded protein is CASSASTGQETQYF.